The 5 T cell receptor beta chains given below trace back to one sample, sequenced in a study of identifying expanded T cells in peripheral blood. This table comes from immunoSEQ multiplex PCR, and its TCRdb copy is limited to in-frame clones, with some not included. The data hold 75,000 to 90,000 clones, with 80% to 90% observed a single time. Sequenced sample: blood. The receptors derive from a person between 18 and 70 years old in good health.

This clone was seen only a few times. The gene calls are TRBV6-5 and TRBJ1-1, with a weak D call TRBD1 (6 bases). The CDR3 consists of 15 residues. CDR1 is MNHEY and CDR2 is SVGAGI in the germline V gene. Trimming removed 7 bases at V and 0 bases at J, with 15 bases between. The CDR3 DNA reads TGTGCCAGCAACCAGAGGGGGTTCATGAACACTGAAGCTTTCTTT. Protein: CASNQRGFMNTEAFF.

CDR3 in amino acids: CASSEGGTFYGYTF. The DNA of the CDR3 is TGTGCCAGCAGTGAAGGGGGGACATTCTATGGCTACACCTTC. The genes are TRBV6-1 and TRBJ1-2; a weak D match, TRBD1 (6 bases). This CDR3 contains 14 residues. Germline V lookup: CDR1 MNHNS, CDR2 SASEGT. The V gene lost 1 base and the J gene lost 4 bases, with 10 bases spanning the gap.

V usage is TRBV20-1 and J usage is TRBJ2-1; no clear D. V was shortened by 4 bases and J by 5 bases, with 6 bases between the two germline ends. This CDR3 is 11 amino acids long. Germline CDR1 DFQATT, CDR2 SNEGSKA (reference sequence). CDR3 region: CSAIRNNEQFF. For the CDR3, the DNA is TGCAGTGCTATCAGAAACAATGAGCAGTTCTTC.

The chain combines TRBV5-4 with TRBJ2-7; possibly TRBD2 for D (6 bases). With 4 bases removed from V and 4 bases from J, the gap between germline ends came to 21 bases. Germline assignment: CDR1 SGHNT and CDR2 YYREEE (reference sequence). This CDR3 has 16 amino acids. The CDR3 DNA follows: TGTGCCAGCAGCCCAGACCGGGGAGGTCAGGCGTACGAGCAGTACTTC. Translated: CASSPDRGGQAYEQYF.

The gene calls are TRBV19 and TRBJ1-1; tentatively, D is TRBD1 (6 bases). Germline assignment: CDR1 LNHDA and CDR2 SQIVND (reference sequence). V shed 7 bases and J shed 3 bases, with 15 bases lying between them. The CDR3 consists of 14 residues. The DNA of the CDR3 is TGTGCCAGTACCATAGGGGGTTTGCACACTGAAGCTTTCTTT. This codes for CASTIGGLHTEAFF.